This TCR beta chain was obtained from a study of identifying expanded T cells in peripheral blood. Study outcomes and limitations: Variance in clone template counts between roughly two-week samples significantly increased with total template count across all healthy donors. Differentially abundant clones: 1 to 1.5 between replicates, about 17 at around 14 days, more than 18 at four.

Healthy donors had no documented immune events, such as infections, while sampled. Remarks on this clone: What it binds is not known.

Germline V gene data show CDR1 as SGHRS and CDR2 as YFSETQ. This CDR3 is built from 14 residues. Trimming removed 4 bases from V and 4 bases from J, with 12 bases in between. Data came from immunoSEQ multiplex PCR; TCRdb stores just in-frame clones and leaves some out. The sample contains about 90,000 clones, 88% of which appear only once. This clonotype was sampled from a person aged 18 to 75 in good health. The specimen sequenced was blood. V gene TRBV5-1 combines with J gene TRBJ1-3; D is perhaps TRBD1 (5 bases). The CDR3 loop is CASSPEGRGNTIYF. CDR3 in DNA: TGCGCCAGCAGCCCTGAGGGGCGGGGAAACACCATATATTTT.